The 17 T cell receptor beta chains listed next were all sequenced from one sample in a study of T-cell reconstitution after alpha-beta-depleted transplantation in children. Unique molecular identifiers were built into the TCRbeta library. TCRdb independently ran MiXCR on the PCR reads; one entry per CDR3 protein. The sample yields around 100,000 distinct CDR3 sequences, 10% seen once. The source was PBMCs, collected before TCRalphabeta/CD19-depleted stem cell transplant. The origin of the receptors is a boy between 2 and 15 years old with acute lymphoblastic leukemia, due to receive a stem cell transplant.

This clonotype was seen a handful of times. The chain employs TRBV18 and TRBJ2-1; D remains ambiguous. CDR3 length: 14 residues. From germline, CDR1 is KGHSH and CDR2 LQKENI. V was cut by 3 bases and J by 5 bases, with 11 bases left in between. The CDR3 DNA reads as TGTGCCAGCTCACCTCGGGCGCTTCACAATGAGCAGTTCTTC. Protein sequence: CASSPRALHNEQFF.

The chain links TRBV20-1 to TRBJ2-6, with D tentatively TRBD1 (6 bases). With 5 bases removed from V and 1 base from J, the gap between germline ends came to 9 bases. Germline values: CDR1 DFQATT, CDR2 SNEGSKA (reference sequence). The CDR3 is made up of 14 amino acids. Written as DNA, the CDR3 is TGCAGTGCTGGAACAGGGTCTGGGGCCAACGTCCTGACTTTC. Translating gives CSAGTGSGANVLTF.

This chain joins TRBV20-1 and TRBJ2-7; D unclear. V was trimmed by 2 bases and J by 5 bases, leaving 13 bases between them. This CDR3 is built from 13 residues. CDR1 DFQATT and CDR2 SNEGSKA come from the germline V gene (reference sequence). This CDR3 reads CSARRPAGHEQYF. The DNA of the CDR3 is TGCAGTGCTAGAAGGCCGGCCGGGCACGAGCAGTACTTC.

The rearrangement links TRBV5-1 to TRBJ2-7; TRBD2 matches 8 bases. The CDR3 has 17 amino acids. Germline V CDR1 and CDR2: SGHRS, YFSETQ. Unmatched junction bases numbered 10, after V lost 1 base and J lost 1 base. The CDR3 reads CASSLSAFSGESYEQYF. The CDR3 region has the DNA TGCGCCAGCAGCTTGTCCGCCTTTAGCGGGGAGTCCTACGAGCAGTACTTC.

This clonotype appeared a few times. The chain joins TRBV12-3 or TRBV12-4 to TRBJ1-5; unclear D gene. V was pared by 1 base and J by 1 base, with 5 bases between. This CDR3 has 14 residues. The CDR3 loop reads CASSLVGSNQPQHF. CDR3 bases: TGTGCCAGCAGTTTAGTCGGGAGCAATCAGCCCCAGCATTTT.

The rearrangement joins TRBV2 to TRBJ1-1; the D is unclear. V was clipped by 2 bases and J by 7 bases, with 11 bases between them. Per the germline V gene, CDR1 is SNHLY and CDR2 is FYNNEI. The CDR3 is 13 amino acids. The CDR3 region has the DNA TGTGCCAGCAGTGAAATTATCGGGTATGAAGCTTTCTTT. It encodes CASSEIIGYEAFF.

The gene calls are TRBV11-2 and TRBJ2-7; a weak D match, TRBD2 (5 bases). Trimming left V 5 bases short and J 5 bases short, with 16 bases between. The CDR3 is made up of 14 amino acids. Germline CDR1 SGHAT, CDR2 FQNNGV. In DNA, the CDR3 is TGTGCCAGCAGCATACGGGATGCCCTCGACGAGCAGTACTTC. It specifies CASSIRDALDEQYF. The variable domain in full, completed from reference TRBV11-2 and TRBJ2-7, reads EAGVAQSPRYKIIEKRQSVAFWCNPISGHATLYWYQQILGQGPKLLIQFQNNGVVDDSQLPKDRFSAERLKGVDSTLKIQPAKLEDSAVYLCASSIRDALDEQYFGPGTRLTVT.

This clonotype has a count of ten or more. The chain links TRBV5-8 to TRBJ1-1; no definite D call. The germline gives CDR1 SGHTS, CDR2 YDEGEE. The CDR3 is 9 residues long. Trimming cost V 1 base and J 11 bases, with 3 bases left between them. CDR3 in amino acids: CASSLRAFF. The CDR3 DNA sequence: TGTGCCAGCAGCTTGCGGGCTTTCTTT.

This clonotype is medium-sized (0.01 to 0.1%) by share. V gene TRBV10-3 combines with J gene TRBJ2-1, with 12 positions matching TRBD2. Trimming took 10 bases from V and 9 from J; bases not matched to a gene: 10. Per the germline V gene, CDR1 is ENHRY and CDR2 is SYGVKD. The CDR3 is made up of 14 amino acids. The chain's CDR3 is CATTRLAGEGEQFF. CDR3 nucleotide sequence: TGTGCCACCACCAGACTAGCGGGAGAGGGTGAGCAGTTCTTC.

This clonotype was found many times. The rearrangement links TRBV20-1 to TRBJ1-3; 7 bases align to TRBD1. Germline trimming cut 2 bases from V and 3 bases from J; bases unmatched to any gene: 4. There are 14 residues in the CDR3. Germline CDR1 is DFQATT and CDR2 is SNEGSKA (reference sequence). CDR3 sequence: CSARFQGVGNTIYF. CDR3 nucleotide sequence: TGCAGTGCTAGATTTCAGGGGGTTGGAAACACCATATATTTT.

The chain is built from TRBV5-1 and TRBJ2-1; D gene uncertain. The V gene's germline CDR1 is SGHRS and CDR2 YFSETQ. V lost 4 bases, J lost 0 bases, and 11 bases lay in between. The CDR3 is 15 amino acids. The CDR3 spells CASSLTGFSYNEQFF. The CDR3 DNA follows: TGCGCCAGCAGCCTGACGGGTTTCTCCTACAATGAGCAGTTCTTC.

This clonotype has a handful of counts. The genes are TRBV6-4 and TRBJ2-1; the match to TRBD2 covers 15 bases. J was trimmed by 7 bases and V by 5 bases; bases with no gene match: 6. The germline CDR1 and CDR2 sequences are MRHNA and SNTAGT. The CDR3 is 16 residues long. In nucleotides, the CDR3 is TGTGCCAGCAGTCCTCAGGGGACTAGCGGGAGGAATGAGCAGTTCTTC. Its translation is CASSPQGTSGRNEQFF.

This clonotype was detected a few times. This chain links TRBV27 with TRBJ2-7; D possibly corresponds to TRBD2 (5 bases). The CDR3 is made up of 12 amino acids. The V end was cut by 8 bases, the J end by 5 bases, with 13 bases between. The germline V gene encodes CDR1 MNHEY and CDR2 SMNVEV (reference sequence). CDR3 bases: TGTGCCAGCGGTCCGGGGTTTAACGAGCAGTACTTC. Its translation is CASGPGFNEQYF.

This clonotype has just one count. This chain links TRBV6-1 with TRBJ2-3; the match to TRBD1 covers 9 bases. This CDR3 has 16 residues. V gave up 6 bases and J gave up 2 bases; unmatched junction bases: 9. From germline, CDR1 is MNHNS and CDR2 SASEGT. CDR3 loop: CASSPGTGIVTDTQYF. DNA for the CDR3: TGTGCCAGCAGCCCAGGGACAGGGATAGTCACAGATACGCAGTATTTT.

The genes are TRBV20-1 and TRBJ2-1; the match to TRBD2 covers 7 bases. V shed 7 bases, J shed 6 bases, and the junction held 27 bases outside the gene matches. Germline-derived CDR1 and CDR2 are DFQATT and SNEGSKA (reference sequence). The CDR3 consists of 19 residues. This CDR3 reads CSVLGMGAGFLRVSNEQFF. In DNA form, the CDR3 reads TGCAGTGTTCTAGGGATGGGAGCGGGATTTCTTAGAGTTAGCAATGAGCAGTTCTTC.

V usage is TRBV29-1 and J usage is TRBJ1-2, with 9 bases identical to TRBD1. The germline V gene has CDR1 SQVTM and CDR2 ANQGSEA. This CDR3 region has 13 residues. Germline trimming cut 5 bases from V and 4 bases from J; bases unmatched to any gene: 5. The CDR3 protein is CSVPGTGPYGYTF. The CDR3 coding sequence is TGCAGCGTTCCCGGGACAGGGCCCTATGGCTACACCTTC. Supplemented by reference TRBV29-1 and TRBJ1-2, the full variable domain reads SAVISQKPSRDICQRGTSLTIQCQVDSQVTMMFWYRQQPGQSLTLIATANQGSEATYESGFVIDKFPISRPNLTFSTLTVSNMSPEDSSIYLCSVPGTGPYGYTFGSGTRLTVV.

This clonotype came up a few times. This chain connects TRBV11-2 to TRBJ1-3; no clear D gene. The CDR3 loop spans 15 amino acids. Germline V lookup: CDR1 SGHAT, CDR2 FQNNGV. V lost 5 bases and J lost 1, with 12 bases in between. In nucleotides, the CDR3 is TGTGCCAGCAGCCACCTGGAGCAATCTGGAAACACCATATATTTT. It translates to CASSHLEQSGNTIYF.